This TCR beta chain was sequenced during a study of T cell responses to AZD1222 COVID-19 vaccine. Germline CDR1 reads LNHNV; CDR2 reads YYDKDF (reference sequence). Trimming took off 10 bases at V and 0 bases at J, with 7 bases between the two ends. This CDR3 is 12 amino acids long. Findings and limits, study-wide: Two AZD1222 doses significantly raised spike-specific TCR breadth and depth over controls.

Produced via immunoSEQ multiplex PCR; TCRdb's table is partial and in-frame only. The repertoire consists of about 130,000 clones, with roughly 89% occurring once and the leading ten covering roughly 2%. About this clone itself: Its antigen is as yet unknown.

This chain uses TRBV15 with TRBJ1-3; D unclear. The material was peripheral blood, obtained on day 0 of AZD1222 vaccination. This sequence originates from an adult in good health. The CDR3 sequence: CAIKTSGNTIYF. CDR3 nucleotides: TGTGCCATCAAAACCTCTGGAAACACCATATATTTT.